This TCR beta chain was identified in a study of T cells in Graves' hyperthyroidism and ophthalmopathy. Amplified TCR beta CDR3 regions derived from RNA transcripts. Initially, a first-round RT-PCR of the TCR CDR3 employed the HTBI primer set. TCRdb redid the calling of the multiplex PCR reads with MiXCR, one entry per CDR3 protein. This repertoire shows 200,000 to 250,000 distinct CDR3 sequences, about 16% found once; its top ten account for over 35%. This clonotype was observed at least ten times. Sequenced input: blood. This TCR derives from a man aged 40-49 years with Graves' hyperthyroidism.

Here the CDR3 DNA reads TGCAGTGCTAGAGGGCAGGGGGCGGGGGCAGATACGCAGTATTTT. Protein product: CSARGQGAGADTQYF. The chain combines TRBV20-1 with TRBJ2-3, with D maybe TRBD1 (8 bases). V gave up 1 base and J gave up 4 bases, with 15 bases separating them. The CDR3 covers 15 residues. Germline V gene data show CDR1 as DFQATT and CDR2 as SNEGSKA (reference sequence).